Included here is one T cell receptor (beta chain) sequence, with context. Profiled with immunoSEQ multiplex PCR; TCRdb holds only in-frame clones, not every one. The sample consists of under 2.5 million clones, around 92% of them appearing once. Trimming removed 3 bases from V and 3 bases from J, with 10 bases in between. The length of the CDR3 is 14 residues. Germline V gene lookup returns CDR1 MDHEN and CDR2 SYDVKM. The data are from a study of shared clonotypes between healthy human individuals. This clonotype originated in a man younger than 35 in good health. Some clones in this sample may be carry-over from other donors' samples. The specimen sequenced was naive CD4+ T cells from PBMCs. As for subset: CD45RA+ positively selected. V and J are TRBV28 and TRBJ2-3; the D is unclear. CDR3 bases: TGTGCCAGCAGTTTCCTGCGCAAGACAGATACGCAGTATTTT. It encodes CASSFLRKTDTQYF.